These T cell receptor beta chains were read from a single sample in a study of regulatory T cells in long-lasting Graves disease. TCRdb reprocessed the multiplex PCR reads with MiXCR, giving one entry per CDR3 protein. The sample shows about 460,000 distinct CDR3 sequences, less than 25% of them seen only once. This material consisted of peripheral blood mononuclear cells (PBMCs), taken when the disease was refractory, from a patient treated with antithyroid drugs. These receptors originate from a female donor with Graves disease. CDR3s include the opening cysteine and the closing phenylalanine or tryptophan. Fields, in order: D gene, clone size, V gene, J gene, CDR3 protein, CDR3 DNA. D genes are given only for firm matches. A clone size is listed for some rows: how often the clone was seen (once, few, many), or a class if it is expanded.

TRBD1	many	TRBV28	TRBJ1-4	CASSPLQGAGEKLFF	TGTGCCAGCAGCCCACTACAGGGGGCGGGTGAAAAACTGTTTTTT
TRBD1	.	TRBV5-6	TRBJ2-5	CVSSQDRVETQYF	TGCGTCAGCAGCCAAGACAGGGTGGAGACCCAGTACTTC
.	many	TRBV3-1	TRBJ1-1	CASSFYDEAFF	TGTGCCAGCAGCTTTTATGATGAAGCTTTCTTT
.	many	TRBV2	TRBJ2-4	CASSGQTNIQYF	TGTGCCAGCAGCGGACAGACTAACATTCAGTACTTC
.	.	TRBV30	TRBJ1-2	CAWSDGGHGYTF	TGTGCCTGGAGTGACGGGGGCCATGGCTACACCTTC
.	few	TRBV29-1	TRBJ1-2	CSVLGNGYGYTF	TGCAGCGTTTTAGGGAATGGCTATGGCTACACCTTC
TRBD1	.	TRBV11-2	TRBJ2-7	CASSSMGQPYEQYF	TGTGCCAGCAGCTCCATGGGACAGCCCTACGAGCAGTACTTC
.	.	TRBV7-2	TRBJ2-1	CASKQGRREDNEQFF	TGTGCCAGTAAACAGGGCCGCAGGGAAGACAATGAGCAGTTCTTC
TRBD2	once	TRBV20-1	TRBJ2-7	CSARGLAGGPYEQYF	TGCAGTGCTAGAGGACTAGCGGGGGGCCCCTACGAGCAGTACTTC
TRBD1	.	TRBV29-1	TRBJ2-7	CSVVGLSQPGGEQYF	TGCAGCGTTGTTGGACTTTCCCAGCCAGGGGGCGAGCAGTACTTC
.	.	TRBV5-1	TRBJ2-3	CASSLGLGTDTQYF	TGCGCCAGCAGCTTGGGTCTAGGCACAGATACGCAGTATTTT
TRBD1	many	TRBV7-8	TRBJ1-4	CASSINRGGNEKLFF	TGTGCCAGCAGCATCAACAGGGGAGGAAATGAAAAACTGTTTTTT
.	few	TRBV11-2	TRBJ1-1	CASSLIGQVTEAFF	TGTGCCAGCAGCTTAATCGGCCAGGTCACTGAAGCTTTCTTT
TRBD2	.	TRBV20-1	TRBJ2-2	CSARRAGTNTGELFF	TGCAGTGCTAGGAGAGCGGGAACGAACACCGGGGAGCTGTTTTTT
.	.	TRBV9	TRBJ2-2	CASSEPGRSLTGELFF	TGTGCCAGCAGCGAACCGGGGCGCTCTCTTACCGGGGAGCTGTTTTTT
TRBD2	many	TRBV11-1	TRBJ2-7	CASSSGGTRPYEQYF	TGTGCCAGCAGCTCGGGGGGGACCCGTCCCTACGAGCAGTACTTC
.	.	TRBV19	TRBJ1-2	CASSIGWRTCNGYTF	TGTGCCAGTAGTATAGGTTGGAGGACTTGCAATGGCTACACCTTC
.	few	TRBV11-2	TRBJ2-7	CASSSAPRQTTYEQYF	TGTGCCAGCAGCTCAGCCCCCCGCCAGACTACTTACGAGCAGTACTTC
TRBD1	.	TRBV15	TRBJ1-2	CATSRDAPGTGDYGYTF	TGTGCCACCAGCAGAGACGCCCCCGGGACAGGAGACTATGGCTACACCTTC
TRBD1	few	TRBV5-1	TRBJ2-7	CASSFSAGQVHYEQYF	TGCGCCAGCAGCTTTTCCGCCGGACAGGTACACTACGAGCAGTACTTC
.	few	TRBV29-1	TRBJ1-1	CSVVGDDTEAFF	TGCAGCGTTGTAGGGGACGACACTGAAGCTTTCTTT
TRBD1	few	TRBV7-9	TRBJ1-1	CASSPITGEAEAFF	TGTGCCAGCAGCCCAATTACAGGGGAAGCTGAAGCTTTCTTT
.	few	TRBV5-5	TRBJ1-6	CASSLDGQTNNSPLHF	TGTGCCAGCAGCTTGGATGGACAGACTAATAATTCACCCCTCCACTTT
TRBD1	few	TRBV30	TRBJ1-2	CAWSVGTGIPYTF	TGTGCCTGGAGTGTCGGGACAGGGATACCCTACACCTTC
.	few	TRBV9	TRBJ2-2	CASSPSLGHTGELFF	TGTGCCAGCAGCCCATCACTGGGTCACACCGGGGAGCTGTTTTTT
.	.	TRBV19	TRBJ1-2	CASSILPVEAQYGYTF	TGTGCCAGTAGTATTCTCCCTGTGGAGGCTCAGTATGGCTACACCTTC
.	many	TRBV6-5	TRBJ2-4	CASSYSEGRAKNIQYF	TGTGCCAGCAGTTACTCGGAGGGCCGAGCCAAAAACATTCAGTACTTC
.	.	TRBV7-2	TRBJ1-1	CASSTGTRETEAFF	TGTGCCAGCAGCACCGGGACCCGGGAAACTGAAGCTTTCTTT
.	few	TRBV4-1	TRBJ2-5	CASSLNGLGKETQYF	TGCGCCAGCAGCCTCAATGGGCTAGGCAAAGAGACCCAGTACTTC
.	many	TRBV2	TRBJ2-1	CASSQLGEVSYNEQFF	TGTGCCAGCAGTCAATTAGGGGAGGTTTCCTACAATGAGCAGTTCTTC
.	many	TRBV28	TRBJ2-7	CASSPSGAYEQYF	TGTGCCAGCAGCCCCTCGGGGGCCTACGAGCAGTACTTC
.	many	TRBV7-8	TRBJ2-7	CASSSIYEQYF	TGTGCCAGCAGTTCGATCTACGAGCAGTACTTC
.	many	TRBV6-1	TRBJ1-2	CASGRLLPLQGIDYGYTF	TGTGCCAGCGGAAGACTTCTTCCCCTTCAGGGTATCGACTATGGCTACACCTTC
.	many	TRBV2	TRBJ1-4	CASSDWAGATNEKLFF	TGTGCCAGCAGTGATTGGGCAGGAGCAACTAATGAAAAACTGTTTTTT
.	few	TRBV20-1	TRBJ2-7	CSAVFTYEQYF	TGCAGTGCTGTCTTCACCTACGAGCAGTACTTC
TRBD2	many	TRBV28	TRBJ2-5	CASSFGLGGMETQYF	TGTGCCAGCAGTTTCGGGTTGGGGGGGATGGAGACCCAGTACTTC
.	many	TRBV28	TRBJ1-1	CASSAYEEANEEAFF	TGTGCCAGCAGCGCTTATGAGGAAGCCAATGAAGAAGCTTTCTTT
TRBD1	many	TRBV2	TRBJ1-1	CASSEYIGDSYTEAFF	TGTGCCAGCAGTGAATATATCGGGGACAGCTACACTGAAGCTTTCTTT
.	few	TRBV14	TRBJ1-1	CASSQAWRNTEAFF	TGTGCCAGCAGCCAAGCATGGCGGAACACTGAAGCTTTCTTT
.	.	TRBV4-1	TRBJ1-5	CASSQVGGQPQHF	TGCGCCAGCAGCCAAGTCGGGGGTCAGCCCCAGCATTTT
.	few	TRBV6-2/TRBV6-3	TRBJ1-2	CASSRDLRAGVGYTF	TGTGCCAGCAGTCGCGACTTAAGGGCAGGGGTCGGCTACACCTTC
.	.	TRBV30	TRBJ1-3	CAWSDGLSSGNTIYF	TGTGCCTGGAGTGACGGCCTCAGCTCTGGAAACACCATATATTTT
.	few	TRBV7-9	TRBJ1-4	CASSLENGANEKLFF	TGTGCCAGCAGCTTAGAAAACGGGGCTAATGAAAAACTGTTTTTT
TRBD1	few	TRBV20-1	TRBJ1-1	CSARERDRASEAFF	TGCAGTGCTAGAGAGAGGGACAGGGCGAGTGAAGCTTTCTTT
.	few	TRBV20-1	TRBJ2-7	CSARARPEVEQYF	TGCAGTGCTAGAGCTAGGCCGGAGGTCGAGCAGTACTTC
.	many	TRBV12-3/TRBV12-4	TRBJ2-2	CASTLDRNTGELFF	TGTGCCAGCACCCTGGACAGGAACACCGGGGAGCTGTTTTTT
.	few	TRBV12-3/TRBV12-4	TRBJ2-7	CASSYSRAAEQYF	TGTGCCAGCAGTTACTCCCGGGCCGCGGAGCAGTACTTC
.	.	TRBV20-1	TRBJ2-5	CSARDVGLETQYF	TGCAGTGCTAGAGACGTGGGGTTAGAGACCCAGTACTTC
.	many	TRBV20-1	TRBJ2-5	CSALSPGRIQETQYF	TGCAGTGCCCTCTCACCTGGACGCATCCAAGAGACCCAGTACTTC